This T cell receptor beta chain was observed in a study of T cell responses to AZD1222 COVID-19 vaccine. The method was immunoSEQ multiplex PCR; TCRdb's version includes in-frame clones alone and lacks a portion of them. The sample records about 160,000 clones, about 90% being singletons. Trimming cost V 6 bases and J 0 bases; bases outside gene matches: 7. CDR3 length: 15 amino acids. Germline assignment: CDR1 SGHRS and CDR2 YFSETQ. The TCR was taken from an adult who received the AZD1222 COVID-19 vaccine. The J gene is TRBJ2-3, the V gene TRBV5-1; 7 nucleotides line up with TRBD1. Sequences were derived from peripheral blood, sampled 28 days after the second AZD1222 dose. The CDR3 spells CASKLRTGSTDTQYF. In nucleotides, the CDR3 is TGCGCCAGCAAACTACGGACAGGCAGCACAGATACGCAGTATTTT. Variable domain in full (rest from reference TRBV5-1 and TRBJ2-3): KAGVTQTPRYLIKTRGQQVTLSCSPISGHRSVSWYQQTPGQGLQFLFEYFSETQRNKGNFPGRFSGRQFSNSRSEMNVSTLELGDSALYLCASKLRTGSTDTQYFGPGTRLTVL.